The entry below describes one TCR beta chain. The V end was cut by 2 bases, the J end by 7 bases, with 23 bases between. Germline CDR1 reads SGHVS; CDR2 reads FQNEAQ. The CDR3 covers 17 residues. Sequencing was performed with immunoSEQ multiplex PCR; in TCRdb, only in-frame clones are kept and a portion is missing. Here the sample spans around 200,000 clones, 70% to 80% being singletons. The record originates from a study of blood T cell repertoires in COVID-19. Study as a whole: Donors in the United States, Italy and Spain gave samples during acute or convalescent COVID-19. Sources were T cells, B-cell-depleted T cells, or PBMCs; the material itself was cDNA or gDNA.

Seattle patient enrollment occurred during active infection, with longitudinal follow-up thereafter. This rearrangement joins TRBV7-8 to TRBJ2-5, with TRBD1 as a possible D gene (5 bases). This receptor was obtained from a woman aged 40 to 49 with COVID-19, enrolled during active disease. The sequencing sample was made of peripheral blood. This CDR3 is CASSLTLGASGQGTQYF. CDR3 bases: TGTGCCAGCAGCTTAACCCTGGGTGCTAGTGGTCAGGGGACCCAGTACTTC.